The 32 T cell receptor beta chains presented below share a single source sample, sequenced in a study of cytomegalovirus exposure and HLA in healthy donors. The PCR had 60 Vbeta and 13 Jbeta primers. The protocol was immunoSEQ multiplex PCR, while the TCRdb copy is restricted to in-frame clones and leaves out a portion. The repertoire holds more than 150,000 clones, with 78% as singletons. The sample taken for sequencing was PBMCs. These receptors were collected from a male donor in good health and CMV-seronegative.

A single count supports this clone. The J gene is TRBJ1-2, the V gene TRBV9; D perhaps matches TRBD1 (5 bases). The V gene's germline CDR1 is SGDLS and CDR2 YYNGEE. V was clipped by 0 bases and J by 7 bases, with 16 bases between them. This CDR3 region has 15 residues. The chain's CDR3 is CASSVDKGGVTGYTF. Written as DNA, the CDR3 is TGTGCCAGCAGCGTAGATAAGGGAGGGGTCACTGGCTACACCTTC.

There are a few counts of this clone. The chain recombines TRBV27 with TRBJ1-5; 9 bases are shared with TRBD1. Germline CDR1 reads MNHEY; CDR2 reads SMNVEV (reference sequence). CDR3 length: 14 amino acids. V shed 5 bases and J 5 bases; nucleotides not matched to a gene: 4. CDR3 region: CASSHTGGDQPQHF. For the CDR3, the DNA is TGTGCCAGCAGTCATACAGGGGGCGATCAGCCCCAGCATTTT.

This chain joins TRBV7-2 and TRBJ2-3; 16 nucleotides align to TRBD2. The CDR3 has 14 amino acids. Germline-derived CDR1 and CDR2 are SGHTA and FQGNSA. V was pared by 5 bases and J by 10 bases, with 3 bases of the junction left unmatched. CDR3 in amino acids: CASSGTSGRAAQYF. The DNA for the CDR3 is TGTGCCAGCAGCGGGACTAGCGGGAGGGCGGCGCAGTATTTT.

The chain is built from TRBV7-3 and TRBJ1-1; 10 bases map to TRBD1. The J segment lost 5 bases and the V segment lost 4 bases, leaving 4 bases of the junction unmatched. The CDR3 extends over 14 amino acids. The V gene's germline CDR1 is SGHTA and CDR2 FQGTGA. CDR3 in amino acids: CASSSGQGKTEAFF. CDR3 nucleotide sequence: TGTGCCAGCAGCTCGGGACAGGGGAAAACTGAAGCTTTCTTT.

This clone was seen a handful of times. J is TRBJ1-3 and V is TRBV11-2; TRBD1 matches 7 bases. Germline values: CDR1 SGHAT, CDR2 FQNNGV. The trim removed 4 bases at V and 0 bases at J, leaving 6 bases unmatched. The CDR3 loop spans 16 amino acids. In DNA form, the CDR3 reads TGTGCCAGCAGCTCCCGGGACAGCTACTCTGGAAACACCATATATTTT. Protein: CASSSRDSYSGNTIYF.

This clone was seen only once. The CDR3: CASSLVLTGIGGYTF. The DNA for the CDR3 is TGTGCCAGCAGCTTGGTCCTGACAGGGATAGGTGGCTACACCTTC. This chain uses TRBV5-8 with TRBJ1-2; 7 nucleotides agree with TRBD1. The ends lost 0 bases at V and 7 bases at J; junction bases unmatched: 9. The CDR3 totals 15 residues. Germline-derived CDR1 and CDR2 are SGHTS and YDEGEE.

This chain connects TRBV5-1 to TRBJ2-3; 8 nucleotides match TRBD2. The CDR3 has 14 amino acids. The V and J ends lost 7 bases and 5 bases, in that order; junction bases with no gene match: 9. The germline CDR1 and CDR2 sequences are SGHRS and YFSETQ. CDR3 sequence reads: CASGLGGGEDTQYF. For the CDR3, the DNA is TGCGCCAGCGGCCTCGGGGGGGGAGAAGATACGCAGTATTTT.

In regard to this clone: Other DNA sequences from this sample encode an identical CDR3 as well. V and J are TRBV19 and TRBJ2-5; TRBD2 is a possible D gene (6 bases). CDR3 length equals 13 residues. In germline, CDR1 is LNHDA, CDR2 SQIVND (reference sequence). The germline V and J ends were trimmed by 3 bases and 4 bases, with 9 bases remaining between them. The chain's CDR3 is CASSMNGGETQYF. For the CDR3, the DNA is TGTGCCAGTAGTATGAACGGGGGAGAGACCCAGTACTTC.

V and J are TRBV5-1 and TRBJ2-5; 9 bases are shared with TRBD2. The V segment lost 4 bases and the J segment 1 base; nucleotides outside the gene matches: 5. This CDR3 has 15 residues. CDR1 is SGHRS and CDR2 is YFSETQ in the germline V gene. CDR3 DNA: TGCGCCAGCAGCCGTCTAGCGGGGACCCAAGAGACCCAGTACTTC. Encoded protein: CASSRLAGTQETQYF.

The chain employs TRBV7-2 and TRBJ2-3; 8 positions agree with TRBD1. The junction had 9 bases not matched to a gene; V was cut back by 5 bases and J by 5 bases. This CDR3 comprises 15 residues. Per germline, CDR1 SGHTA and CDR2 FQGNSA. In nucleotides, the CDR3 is TGTGCCAGCAGCGCACCAGGGGGCGGGTTAGATACGCAGTATTTT. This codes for CASSAPGGGLDTQYF.

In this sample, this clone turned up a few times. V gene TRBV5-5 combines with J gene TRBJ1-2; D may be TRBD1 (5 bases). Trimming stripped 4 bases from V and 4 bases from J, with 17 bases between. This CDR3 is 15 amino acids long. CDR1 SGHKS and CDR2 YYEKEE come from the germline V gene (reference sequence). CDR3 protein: CASSRPGETIYGYTF. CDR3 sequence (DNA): TGTGCCAGCAGCCGCCCGGGGGAAACCATCTATGGCTACACCTTC.

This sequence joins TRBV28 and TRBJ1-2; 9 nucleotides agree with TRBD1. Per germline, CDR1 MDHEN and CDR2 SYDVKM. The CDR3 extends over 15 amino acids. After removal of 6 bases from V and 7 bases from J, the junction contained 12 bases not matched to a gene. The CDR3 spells CASRPQGAGMLGYTF. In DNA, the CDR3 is TGTGCCAGCAGGCCACAGGGGGCGGGTATGCTTGGCTACACCTTC.

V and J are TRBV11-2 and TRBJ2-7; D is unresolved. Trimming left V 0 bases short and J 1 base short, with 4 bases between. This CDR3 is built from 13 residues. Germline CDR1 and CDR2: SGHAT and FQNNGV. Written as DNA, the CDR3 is TGTGCCAGCAGCTTAGAGCAGTCCTACGAGCAGTACTTC. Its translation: CASSLEQSYEQYF.

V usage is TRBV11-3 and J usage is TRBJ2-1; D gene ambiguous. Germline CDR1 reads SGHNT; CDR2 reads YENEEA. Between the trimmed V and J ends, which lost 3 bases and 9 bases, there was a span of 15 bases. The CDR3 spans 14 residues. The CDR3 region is CASSLESTFSEQFF. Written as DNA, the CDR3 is TGTGCCAGCAGCTTGGAGTCGACCTTTAGTGAGCAGTTCTTC. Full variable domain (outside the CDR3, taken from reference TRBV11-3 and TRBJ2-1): EAGVVQSPRYKIIEKKQPVAFWCNPISGHNTLYWYLQNLGQGPELLIRYENEEAVDDSQLPKDRFSAERLKGVDSTLKIQPAELGDSAVYLCASSLESTFSEQFFGPGTRLTVL.

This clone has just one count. The CDR3 sequence is CASSLSGAGEKLFF. CDR3 bases: TGTGCCAGCAGCTTGTCGGGCGCGGGTGAAAAACTGTTTTTT. V usage is TRBV7-2 and J usage is TRBJ1-4; D remains ambiguous. CDR1 is SGHTA, CDR2 FQGNSA, per germline. This CDR3 is built from 14 residues. V was cut by 3 bases and J by 7 bases, with 12 bases left in between.

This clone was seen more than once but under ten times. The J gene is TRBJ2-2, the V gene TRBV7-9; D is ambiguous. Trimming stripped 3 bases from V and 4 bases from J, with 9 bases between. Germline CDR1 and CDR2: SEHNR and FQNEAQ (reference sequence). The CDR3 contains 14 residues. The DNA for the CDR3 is TGTGCCAGCAGCTTGGCGGTGGGCACCGGGGAGCTGTTTTTT. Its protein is CASSLAVGTGELFF.

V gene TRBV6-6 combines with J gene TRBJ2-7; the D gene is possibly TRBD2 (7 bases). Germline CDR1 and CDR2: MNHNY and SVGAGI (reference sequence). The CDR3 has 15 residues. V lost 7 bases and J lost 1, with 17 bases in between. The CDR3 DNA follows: TGTGCCAGCAACCCTGGGGGCGGGGGATCCTACGAGCAGTACTTC. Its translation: CASNPGGGGSYEQYF.

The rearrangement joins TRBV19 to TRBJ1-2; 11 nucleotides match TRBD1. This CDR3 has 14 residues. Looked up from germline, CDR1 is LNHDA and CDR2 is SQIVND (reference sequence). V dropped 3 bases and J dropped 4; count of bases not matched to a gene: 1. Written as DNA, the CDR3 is TGTGCCAGTAGTATGGGGACAGGGGGCTATGGCTACACCTTC. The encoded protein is CASSMGTGGYGYTF.

In DNA form, the CDR3 reads TGTGCCAGCAGCGTAGGTCAGGGGGCAAGTGGTGAGCAGTTCTTC. Its protein is CASSVGQGASGEQFF. The chain combines TRBV9 with TRBJ2-1; 8 bases are shared with TRBD1. The germline gives CDR1 SGDLS, CDR2 YYNGEE. CDR3 length: 15 residues. V dropped 0 bases and J dropped 9; count of bases not matched to a gene: 8. Filled out from reference TRBV9 and TRBJ2-1, the complete variable domain reads DSGVTQTPKHLITATGQRVTLRCSPRSGDLSVYWYQQSLDQGLQFLIQYYNGEERAKGNILERFSAQQFPDLHSELNLSSLELGDSALYFCASSVGQGASGEQFFGPGTRLTVL.

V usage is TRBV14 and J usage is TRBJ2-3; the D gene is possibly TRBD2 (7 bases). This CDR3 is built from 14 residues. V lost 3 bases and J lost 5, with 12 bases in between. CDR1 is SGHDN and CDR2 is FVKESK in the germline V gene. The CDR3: CASSQGGARDTQYF. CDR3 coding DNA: TGTGCCAGCAGCCAGGGGGGGGCCAGAGATACGCAGTATTTT.

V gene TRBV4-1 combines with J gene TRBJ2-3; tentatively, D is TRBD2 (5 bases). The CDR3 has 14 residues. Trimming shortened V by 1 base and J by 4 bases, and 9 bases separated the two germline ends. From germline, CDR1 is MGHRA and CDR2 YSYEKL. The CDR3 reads CASSQGSGADTQYF. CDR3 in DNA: TGCGCCAGCAGCCAAGGGTCCGGGGCAGATACGCAGTATTTT.

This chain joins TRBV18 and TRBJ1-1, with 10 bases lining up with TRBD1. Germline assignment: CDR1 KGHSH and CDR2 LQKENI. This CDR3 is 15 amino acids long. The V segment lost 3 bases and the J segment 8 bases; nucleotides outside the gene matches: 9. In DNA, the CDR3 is TGTGCCAGCTCACCGAGACAGGGGGCCGGGGAAGAAGCTTTCTTT. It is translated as CASSPRQGAGEEAFF.

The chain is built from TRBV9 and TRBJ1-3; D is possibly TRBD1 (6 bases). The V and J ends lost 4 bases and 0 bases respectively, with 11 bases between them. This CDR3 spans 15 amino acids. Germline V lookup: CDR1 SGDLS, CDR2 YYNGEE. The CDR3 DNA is TGTGCCAGCAGCCTTTGGACAGACTCTGGAAACACCATATATTTT. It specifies CASSLWTDSGNTIYF.

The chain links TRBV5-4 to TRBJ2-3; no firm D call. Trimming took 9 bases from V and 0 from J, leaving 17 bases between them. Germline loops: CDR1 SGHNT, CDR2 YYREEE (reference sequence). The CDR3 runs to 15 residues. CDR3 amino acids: CAISLVAASTDTQYF. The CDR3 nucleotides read TGTGCCATCTCGCTGGTAGCTGCTAGCACAGATACGCAGTATTTT. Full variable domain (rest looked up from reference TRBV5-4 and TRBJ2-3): ETGVTQSPTHLIKTRGQQVTLRCSSQSGHNTVSWYQQALGQGPQFIFQYYREEENGRGNFPPRFSGLQFPNYSSELNVNALELDDSALYLCAISLVAASTDTQYFGPGTRLTVL.

The CDR3 region has the DNA TGTGCCAGCAGTTTAGCTGGACTAGTCGGGGCCGAGCAGTACTTC. Its protein product is CASSLAGLVGAEQYF. The chain employs TRBV27 and TRBJ2-7; 7 bases are shared with TRBD2. The ends lost 2 bases at V and 6 bases at J; junction bases unmatched: 10. The CDR3 loop spans 15 amino acids. Per germline, CDR1 MNHEY and CDR2 SMNVEV (reference sequence).

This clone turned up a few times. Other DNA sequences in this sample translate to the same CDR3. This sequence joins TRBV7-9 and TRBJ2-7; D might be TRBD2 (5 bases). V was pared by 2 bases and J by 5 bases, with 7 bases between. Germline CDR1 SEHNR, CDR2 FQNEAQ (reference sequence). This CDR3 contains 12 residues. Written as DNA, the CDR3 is TGTGCCAGCAGCTTATCCGGGGACGAGCAGTACTTC. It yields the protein CASSLSGDEQYF. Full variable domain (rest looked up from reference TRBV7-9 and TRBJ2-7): DTGVSQNPRHKITKRGQNVTFRCDPISEHNRLYWYRQTLGQGPEFLTYFQNEAQLEKSRLLSDRFSAERPKGSFSTLEIQRTEQGDSAMYLCASSLSGDEQYFGPGTRLTVT.

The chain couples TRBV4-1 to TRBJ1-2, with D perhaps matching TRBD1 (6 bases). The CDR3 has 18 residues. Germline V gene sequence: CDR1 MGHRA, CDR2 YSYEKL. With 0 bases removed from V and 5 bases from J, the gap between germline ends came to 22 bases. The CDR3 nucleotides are TGCGCCAGCAGCCAAGAGGGACACGCGGGAGATCTCAATTATGGCTACACCTTC. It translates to CASSQEGHAGDLNYGYTF.

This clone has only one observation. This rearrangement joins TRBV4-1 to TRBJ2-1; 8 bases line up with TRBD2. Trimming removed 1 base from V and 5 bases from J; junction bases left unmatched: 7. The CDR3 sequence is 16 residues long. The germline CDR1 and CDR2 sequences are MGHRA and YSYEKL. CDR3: CASSQGWASGHNEQFF. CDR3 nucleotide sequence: TGCGCCAGCAGCCAAGGGTGGGCTAGCGGGCACAATGAGCAGTTCTTC.

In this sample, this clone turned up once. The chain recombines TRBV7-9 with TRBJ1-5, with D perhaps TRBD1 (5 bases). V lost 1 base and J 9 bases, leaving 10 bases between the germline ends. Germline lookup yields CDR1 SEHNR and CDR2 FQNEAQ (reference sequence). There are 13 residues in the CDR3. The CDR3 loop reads CASSLGPQGPQHF. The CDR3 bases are TGTGCCAGCAGCTTAGGACCCCAGGGGCCCCAGCATTTT.

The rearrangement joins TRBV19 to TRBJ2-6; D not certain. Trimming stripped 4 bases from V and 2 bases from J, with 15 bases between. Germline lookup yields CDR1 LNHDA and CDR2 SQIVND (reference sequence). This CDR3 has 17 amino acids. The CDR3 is CASSKYLSETGANVLTF. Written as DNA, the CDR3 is TGTGCCAGTAGTAAGTACCTATCTGAGACTGGGGCCAACGTCCTGACTTTC. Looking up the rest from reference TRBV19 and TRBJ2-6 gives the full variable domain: DGGITQSPKYLFRKEGQNVTLSCEQNLNHDAMYWYRQDPGQGLRLIYYSQIVNDFQKGDIAEGYSVSREKKESFPLTVTSAQKNPTAFYLCASSKYLSETGANVLTFGAGSRLTVL.

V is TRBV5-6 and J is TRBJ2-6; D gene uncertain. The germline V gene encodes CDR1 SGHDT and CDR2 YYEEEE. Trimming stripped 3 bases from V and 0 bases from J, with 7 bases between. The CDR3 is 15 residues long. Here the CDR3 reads CASSSAVSGANVLTF. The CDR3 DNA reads TGTGCCAGCAGCTCTGCAGTCTCTGGGGCCAACGTCCTGACTTTC.

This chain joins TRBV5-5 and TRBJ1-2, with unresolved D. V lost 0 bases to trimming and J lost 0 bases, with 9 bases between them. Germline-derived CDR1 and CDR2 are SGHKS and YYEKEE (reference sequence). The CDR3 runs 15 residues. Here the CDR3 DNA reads TGTGCCAGCAGCTTGGTTCCCTCAGCTAACTATGGCTACACCTTC. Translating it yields CASSLVPSANYGYTF. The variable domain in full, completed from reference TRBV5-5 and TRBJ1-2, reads DAGVTQSPTHLIKTRGQQVTLRCSPISGHKSVSWYQQVLGQGPQFIFQYYEKEERGRGNFPDRFSARQFPNYSSELNVNALLLGDSALYLCASSLVPSANYGYTFGSGTRLTVV.